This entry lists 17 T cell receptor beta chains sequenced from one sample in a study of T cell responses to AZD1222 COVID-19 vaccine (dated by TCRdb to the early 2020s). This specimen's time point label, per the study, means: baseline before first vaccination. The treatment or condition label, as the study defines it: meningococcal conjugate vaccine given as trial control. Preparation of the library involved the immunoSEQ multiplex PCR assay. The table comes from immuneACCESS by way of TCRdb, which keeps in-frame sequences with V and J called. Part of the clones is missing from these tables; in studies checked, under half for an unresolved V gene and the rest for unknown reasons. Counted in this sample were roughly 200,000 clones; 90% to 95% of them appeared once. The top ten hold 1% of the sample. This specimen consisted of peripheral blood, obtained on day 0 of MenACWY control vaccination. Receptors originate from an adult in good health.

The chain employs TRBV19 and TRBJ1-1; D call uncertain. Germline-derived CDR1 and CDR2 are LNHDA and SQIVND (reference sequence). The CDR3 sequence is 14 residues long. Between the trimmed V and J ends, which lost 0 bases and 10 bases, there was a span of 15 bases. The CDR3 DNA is TGTGCCAGTAGTATAGATCGAGTAAGCTCGGCAGCTTTCTTT. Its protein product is CASSIDRVSSAAFF. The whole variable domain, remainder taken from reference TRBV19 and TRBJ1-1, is DGGITQSPKYLFRKEGQNVTLSCEQNLNHDAMYWYRQDPGQGLRLIYYSQIVNDFQKGDIAEGYSVSREKKESFPLTVTSAQKNPTAFYLCASSIDRVSSAAFFGQGTRLTVV.

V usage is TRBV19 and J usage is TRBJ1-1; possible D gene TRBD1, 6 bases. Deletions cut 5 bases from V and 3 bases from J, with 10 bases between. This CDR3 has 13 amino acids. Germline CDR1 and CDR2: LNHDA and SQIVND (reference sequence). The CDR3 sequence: CASSLNRDTEAFF. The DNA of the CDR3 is TGTGCCAGTAGTCTTAACAGGGACACTGAAGCTTTCTTT.

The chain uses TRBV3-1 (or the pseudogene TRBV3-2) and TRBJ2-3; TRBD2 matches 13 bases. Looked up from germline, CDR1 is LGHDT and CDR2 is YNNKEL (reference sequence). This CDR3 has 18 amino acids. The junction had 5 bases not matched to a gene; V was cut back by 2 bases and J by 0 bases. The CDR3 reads CASSQRRLAGGSTDTQYF. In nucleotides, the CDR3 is TGTGCCAGCAGCCAAAGACGACTAGCGGGGGGTAGCACAGATACGCAGTATTTT.

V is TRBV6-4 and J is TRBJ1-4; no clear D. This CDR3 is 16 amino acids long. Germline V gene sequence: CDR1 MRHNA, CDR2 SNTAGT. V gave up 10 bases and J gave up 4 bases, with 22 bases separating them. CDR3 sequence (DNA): TGTGCCATAAAGGCGGCAGTCACTCTTGATAATGAAAAACTGTTTTTT. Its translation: CAIKAAVTLDNEKLFF.

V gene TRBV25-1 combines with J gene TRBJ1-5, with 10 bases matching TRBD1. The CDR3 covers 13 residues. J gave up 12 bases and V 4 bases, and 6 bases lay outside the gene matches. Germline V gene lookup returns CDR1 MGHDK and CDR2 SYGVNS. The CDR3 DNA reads TGTGCCAGCAGTGTCTTCCGGGACAGGGGCCAGCATTTT. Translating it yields CASSVFRDRGQHF.

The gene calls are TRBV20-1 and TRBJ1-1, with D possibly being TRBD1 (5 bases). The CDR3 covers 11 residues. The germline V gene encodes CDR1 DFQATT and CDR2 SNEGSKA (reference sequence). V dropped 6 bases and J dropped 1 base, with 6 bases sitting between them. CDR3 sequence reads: CSAGGNTEAFF. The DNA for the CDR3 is TGCAGTGCGGGGGGGAACACTGAAGCTTTCTTT.

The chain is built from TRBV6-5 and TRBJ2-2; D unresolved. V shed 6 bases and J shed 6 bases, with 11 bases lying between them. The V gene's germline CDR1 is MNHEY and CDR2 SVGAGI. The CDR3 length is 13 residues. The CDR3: CASRNSRAGELFF. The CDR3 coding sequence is TGTGCCAGCAGAAACAGTCGAGCCGGGGAGCTGTTTTTT.

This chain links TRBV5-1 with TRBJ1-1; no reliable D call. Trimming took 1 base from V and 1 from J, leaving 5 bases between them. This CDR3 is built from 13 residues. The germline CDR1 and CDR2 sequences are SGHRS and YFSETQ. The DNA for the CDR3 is TGCGCCAGCAGCTTGTATCAGAACACTGAAGCTTTCTTT. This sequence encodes CASSLYQNTEAFF.

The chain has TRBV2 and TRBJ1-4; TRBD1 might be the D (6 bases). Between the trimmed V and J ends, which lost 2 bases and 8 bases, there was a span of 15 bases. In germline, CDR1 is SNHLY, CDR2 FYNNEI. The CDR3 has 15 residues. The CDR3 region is CASSELGALGEKLFF. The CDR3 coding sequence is TGTGCCAGCAGTGAATTGGGGGCGTTGGGAGAAAAACTGTTTTTT.

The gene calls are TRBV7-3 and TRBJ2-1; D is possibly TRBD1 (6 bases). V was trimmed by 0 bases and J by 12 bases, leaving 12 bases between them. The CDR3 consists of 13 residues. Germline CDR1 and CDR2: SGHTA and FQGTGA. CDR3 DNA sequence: TGTGCCAGCAGCTTAACCCCGACAGGATCGCAGTTCTTC. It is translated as CASSLTPTGSQFF.

CDR3 residues: CAGRWTASSGNTIYF. DNA for the CDR3: TGTGCCGGGCGATGGACGGCGAGCTCTGGAAACACCATATATTTT. The chain combines TRBV30 with TRBJ1-3; D remains ambiguous. Germline lookup yields CDR1 GTSNPN and CDR2 SVGIG (reference sequence). V shed 8 bases and J shed 0 bases, with 17 bases lying between them. This CDR3 is 15 amino acids long.

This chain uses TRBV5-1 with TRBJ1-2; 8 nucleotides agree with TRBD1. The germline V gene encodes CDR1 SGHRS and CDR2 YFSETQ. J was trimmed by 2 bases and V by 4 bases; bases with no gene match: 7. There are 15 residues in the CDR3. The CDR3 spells CASSHGQGRNYGYTF. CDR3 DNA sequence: TGCGCCAGCAGCCATGGACAGGGTAGGAACTATGGCTACACCTTC.

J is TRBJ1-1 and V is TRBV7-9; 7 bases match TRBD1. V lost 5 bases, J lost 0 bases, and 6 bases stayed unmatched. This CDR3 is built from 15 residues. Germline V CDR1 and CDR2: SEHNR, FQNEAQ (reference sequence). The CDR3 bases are TGTGCCAGCAGCCTACAGGGGAGAATGAACACTGAAGCTTTCTTT. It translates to CASSLQGRMNTEAFF.

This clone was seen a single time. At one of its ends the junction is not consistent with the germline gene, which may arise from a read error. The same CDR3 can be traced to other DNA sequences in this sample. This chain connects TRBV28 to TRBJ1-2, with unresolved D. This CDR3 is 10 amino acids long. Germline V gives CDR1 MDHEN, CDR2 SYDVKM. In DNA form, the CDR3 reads TGTGCCAGCAGATTATATGGCTACACCTTC. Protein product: CASRLYGYTF.

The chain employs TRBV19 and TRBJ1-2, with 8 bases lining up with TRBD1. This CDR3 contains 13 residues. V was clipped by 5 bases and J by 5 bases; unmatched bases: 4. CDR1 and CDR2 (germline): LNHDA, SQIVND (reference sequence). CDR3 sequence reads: CASSRQGRYGYTF. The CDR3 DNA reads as TGTGCCAGTAGTCGACAGGGGCGATATGGCTACACCTTC.

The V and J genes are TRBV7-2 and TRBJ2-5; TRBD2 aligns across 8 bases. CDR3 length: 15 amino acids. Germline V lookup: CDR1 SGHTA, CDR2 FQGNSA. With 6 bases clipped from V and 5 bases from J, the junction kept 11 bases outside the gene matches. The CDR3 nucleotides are TGTGCCAGCAGGGATACGGGACTAGTGTCGGAGACCCAGTACTTC. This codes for CASRDTGLVSETQYF.

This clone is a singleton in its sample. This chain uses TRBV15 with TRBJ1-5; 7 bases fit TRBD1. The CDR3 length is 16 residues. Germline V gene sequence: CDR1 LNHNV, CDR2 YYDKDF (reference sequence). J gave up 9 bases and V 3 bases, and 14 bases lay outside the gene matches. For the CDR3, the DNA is TGTGCCACCAGCAGGTCAGGGGGGCAGGCCCTACGGCCCCAGCATTTT. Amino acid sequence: CATSRSGGQALRPQHF.